This T cell receptor (beta chain) was identified in a study of shared clonotypes between healthy human individuals. Study as a whole: Researchers assigned three CD4 naive, three CD4 memory, two CD8 naive and one CD8 memory plate to each donor.

The germline gives CDR1 MGHRA, CDR2 YSYEKL. Trimming at V came to 2 bases and at J to 2 bases, leaving 2 bases not matched to a gene. This CDR3 contains 16 residues. The run depth of the assay was deep. Template for every sorted-subset replicate PCR totaled around 210 ng DNA, 25,000 to 30,000 T cell genomes. Here immunoSEQ multiplex PCR was the method, and the copy in TCRdb shows in-frame clones only, minus some. The table has fewer than 2.5 million clones, more than 85% seen once. Worth noting for this clone: What it binds is unknown.

General study findings and limits: Having only a few donors restricted how much genetic and exposure-history diversity was captured.

Sequencing was carried out using naive CD4+ T cells from PBMCs. Subset noted: CD45RA+ positively selected. The sequence derives from a man younger than 30 in good health. Some clones in this sample may be carry-over from other donors' samples. The chain uses TRBV4-1 and TRBJ2-1, with 11 bases fitting TRBD2. CDR3 residues: CASSQLGLAAYNEQFF. The CDR3, as DNA: TGCGCCAGCAGCCAACTGGGACTAGCGGCCTACAATGAGCAGTTCTTC.